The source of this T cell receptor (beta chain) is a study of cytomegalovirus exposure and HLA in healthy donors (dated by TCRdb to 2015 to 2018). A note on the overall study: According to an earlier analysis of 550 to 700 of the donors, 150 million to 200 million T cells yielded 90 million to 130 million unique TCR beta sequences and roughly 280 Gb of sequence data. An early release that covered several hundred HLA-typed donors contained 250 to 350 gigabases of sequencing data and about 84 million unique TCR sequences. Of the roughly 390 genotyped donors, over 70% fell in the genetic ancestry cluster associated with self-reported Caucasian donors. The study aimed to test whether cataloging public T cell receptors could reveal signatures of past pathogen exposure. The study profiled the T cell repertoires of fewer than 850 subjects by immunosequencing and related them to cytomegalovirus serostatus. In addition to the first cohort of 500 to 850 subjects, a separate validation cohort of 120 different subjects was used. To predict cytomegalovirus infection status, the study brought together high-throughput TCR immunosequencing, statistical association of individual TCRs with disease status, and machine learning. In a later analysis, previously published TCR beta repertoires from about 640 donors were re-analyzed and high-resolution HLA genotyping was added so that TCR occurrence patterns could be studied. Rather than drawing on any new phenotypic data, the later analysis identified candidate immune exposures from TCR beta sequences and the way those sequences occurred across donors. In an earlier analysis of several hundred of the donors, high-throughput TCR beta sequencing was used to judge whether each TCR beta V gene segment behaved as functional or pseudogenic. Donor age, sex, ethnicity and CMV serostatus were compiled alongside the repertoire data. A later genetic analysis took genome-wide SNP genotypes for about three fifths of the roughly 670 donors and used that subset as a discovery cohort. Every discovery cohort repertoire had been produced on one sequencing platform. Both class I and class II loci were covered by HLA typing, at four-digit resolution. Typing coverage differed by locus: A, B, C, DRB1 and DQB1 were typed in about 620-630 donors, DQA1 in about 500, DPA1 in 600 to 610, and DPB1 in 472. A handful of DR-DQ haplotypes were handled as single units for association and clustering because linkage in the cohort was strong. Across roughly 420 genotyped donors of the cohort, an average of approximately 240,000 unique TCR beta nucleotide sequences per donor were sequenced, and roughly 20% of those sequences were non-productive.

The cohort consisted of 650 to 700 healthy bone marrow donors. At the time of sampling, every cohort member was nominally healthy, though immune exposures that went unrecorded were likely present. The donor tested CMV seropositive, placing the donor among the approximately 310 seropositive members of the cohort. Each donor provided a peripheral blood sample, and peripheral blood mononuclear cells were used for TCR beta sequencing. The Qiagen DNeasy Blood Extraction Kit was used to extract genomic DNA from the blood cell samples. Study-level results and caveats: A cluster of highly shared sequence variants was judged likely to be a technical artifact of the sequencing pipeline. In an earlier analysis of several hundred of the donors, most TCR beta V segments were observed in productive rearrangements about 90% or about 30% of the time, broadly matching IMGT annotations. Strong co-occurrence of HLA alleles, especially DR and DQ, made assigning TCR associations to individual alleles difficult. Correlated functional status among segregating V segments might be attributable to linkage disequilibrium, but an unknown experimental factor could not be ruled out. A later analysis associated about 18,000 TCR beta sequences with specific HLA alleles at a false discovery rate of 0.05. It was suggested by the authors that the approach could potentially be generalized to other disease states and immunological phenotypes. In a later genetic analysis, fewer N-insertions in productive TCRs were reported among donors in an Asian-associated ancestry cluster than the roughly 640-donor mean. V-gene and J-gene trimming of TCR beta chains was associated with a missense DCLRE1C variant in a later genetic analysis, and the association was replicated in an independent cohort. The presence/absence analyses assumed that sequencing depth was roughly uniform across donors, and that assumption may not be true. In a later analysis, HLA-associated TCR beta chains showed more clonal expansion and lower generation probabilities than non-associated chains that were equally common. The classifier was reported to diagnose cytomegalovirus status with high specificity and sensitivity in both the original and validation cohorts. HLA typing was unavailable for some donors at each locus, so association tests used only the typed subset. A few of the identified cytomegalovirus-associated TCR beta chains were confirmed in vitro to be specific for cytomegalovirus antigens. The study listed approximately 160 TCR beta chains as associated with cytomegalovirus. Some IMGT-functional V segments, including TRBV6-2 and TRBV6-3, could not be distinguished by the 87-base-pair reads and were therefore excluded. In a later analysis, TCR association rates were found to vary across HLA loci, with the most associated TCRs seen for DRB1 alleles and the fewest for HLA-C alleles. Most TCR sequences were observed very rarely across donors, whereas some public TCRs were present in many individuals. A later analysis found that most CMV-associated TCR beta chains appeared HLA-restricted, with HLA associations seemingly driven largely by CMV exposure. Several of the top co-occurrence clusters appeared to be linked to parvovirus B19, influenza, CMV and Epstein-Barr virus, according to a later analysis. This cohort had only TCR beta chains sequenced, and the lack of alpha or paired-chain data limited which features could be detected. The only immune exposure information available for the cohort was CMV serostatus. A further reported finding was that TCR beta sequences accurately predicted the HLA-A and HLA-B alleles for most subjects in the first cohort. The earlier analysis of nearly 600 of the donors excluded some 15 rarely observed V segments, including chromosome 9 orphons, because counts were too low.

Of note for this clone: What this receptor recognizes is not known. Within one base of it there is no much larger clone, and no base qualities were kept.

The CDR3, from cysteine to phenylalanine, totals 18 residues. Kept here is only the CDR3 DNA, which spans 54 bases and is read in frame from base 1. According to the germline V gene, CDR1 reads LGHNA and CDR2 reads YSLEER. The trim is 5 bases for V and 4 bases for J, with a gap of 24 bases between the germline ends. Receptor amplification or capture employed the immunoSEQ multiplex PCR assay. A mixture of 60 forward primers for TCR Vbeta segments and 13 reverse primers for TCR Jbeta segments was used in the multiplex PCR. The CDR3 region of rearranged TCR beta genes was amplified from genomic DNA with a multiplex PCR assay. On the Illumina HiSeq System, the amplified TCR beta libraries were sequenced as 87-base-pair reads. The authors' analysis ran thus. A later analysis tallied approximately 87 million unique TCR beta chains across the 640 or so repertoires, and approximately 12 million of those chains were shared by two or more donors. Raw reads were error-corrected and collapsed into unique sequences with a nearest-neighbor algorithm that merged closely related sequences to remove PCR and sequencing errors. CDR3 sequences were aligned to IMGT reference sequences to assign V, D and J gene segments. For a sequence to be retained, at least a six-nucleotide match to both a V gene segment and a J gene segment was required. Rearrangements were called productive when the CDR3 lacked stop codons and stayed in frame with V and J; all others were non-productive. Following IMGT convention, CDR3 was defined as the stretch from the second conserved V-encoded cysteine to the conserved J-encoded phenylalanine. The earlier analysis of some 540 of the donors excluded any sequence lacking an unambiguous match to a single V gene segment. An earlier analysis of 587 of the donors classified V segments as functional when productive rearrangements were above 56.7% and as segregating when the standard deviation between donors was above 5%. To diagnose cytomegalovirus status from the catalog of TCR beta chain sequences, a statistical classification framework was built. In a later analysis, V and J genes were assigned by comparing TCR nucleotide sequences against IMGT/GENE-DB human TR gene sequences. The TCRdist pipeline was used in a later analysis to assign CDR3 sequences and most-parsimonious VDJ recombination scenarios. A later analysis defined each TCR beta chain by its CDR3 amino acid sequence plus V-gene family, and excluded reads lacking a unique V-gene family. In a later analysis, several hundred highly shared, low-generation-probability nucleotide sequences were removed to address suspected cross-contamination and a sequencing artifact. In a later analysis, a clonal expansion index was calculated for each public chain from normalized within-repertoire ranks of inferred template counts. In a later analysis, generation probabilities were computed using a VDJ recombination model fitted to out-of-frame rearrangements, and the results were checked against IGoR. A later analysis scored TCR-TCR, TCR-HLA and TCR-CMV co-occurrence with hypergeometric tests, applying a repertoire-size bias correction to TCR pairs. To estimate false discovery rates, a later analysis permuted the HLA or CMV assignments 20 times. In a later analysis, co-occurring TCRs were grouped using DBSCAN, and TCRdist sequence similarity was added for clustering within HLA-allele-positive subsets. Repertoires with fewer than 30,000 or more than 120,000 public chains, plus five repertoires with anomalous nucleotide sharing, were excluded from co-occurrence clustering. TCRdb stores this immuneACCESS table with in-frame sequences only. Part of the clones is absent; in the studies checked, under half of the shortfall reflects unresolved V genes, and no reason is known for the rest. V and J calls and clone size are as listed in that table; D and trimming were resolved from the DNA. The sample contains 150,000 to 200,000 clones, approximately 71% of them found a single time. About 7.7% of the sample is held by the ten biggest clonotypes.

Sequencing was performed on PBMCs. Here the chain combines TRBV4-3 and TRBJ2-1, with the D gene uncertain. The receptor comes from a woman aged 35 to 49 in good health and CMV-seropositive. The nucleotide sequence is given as TGCGCCAGCAGCGATCCCCGCACGACACAACTTCTGTACAATGAGCAGTTCTTC. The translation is CASSDPRTTQLLYNEQFF.